The rows below give T cell receptor beta chains drawn from one sample of a study of PD-L1 blockade in urothelial cancer. Assay used: immunoSEQ multiplex PCR; TCRdb lists only in-frame clones, some missing. Among around 50,000 clones listed, 84% were seen once. Sequenced material: PBMCs, taken around atezolizumab (anti-PD-L1) treatment. These receptors were obtained from a man over 45 with urothelial cancer. Each CDR3 is given with its conserved first and last residue. D genes are given only for firm matches. Clone size is given for some rows only: seen once, a few or many times, or a class if the clone is expanded.

v_gene,j_gene,abundance,d_gene,CDR3nt,CDR3aa
TRBV23-1,TRBJ2-3,NA,NA,TGCGCCAGCAGTCCTTCGGTGGAGCCCACAGATACGCAGTATTTT,CASSPSVEPTDTQYF
TRBV7-3,TRBJ2-1,NA,NA,TGTGCCAGCAGCTCCCCACTAACGAGCTACAATGAGCAGTTCTTC,CASSSPLTSYNEQFF
TRBV21-1,TRBJ2-7,NA,NA,TGTGCCAGCAGCAAAGGGGAGGGTCCTACAACCTACGAGCAGTACTTC,CASSKGEGPTTYEQYF
TRBV10-2,TRBJ1-5,NA,NA,TGCGCCAGCAGTGGCAGGGGTAGTCAGCCCCAGCATTTT,CASSGRGSQPQHF
TRBV6-4,TRBJ2-2,NA,TRBD2,TGTGCCAGCAGTGTAGCGGGGGGCACCGGGGAGCTGTTTTTT,CASSVAGGTGELFF
TRBV5-4,TRBJ2-5,NA,NA,TGTGCCAGCAGCTATAACCAAGAGACCCAGTACTTC,CASSYNQETQYF
TRBV9,TRBJ2-5,NA,NA,TGTGCCAGCAGCCCCAGGATTAGCGGAGGACAAGAGACCCAGTACTTC,CASSPRISGGQETQYF
TRBV11-3,TRBJ2-1,NA,TRBD2,TGTGCCAGCAGCCATATGGCGGGAGGCAACAATGAGCAGTTCTTC,CASSHMAGGNNEQFF
TRBV6-6,TRBJ1-5,NA,NA,TGTGCCAGCAGTTATTTTTCCGAGGGCAATCAGCCCCAGCATTTT,CASSYFSEGNQPQHF
TRBV19,TRBJ2-4,NA,TRBD2,TGTGCCAGTACACCATTCATGGGCGGGGGTTTAGCCAAAAACATTCAGTACTTC,CASTPFMGGGLAKNIQYF
TRBV27,TRBJ1-2,NA,TRBD1,TGTGCCAGCAGTTTACGCCGGGACAGTCTCTATGGCTACACCTTC,CASSLRRDSLYGYTF
TRBV28,TRBJ2-3,NA,TRBD2,TGTGCCAGCAGTTTCCCCAGTACTAGCGCCGCCACAGATACGCAGTATTTT,CASSFPSTSAATDTQYF
TRBV19,TRBJ2-1,NA,NA,TGTGCCAGTCTAGGCAGGGGTCCGCGCAATGAGCAGTTCTTC,CASLGRGPRNEQFF
TRBV10-2,TRBJ1-2,NA,TRBD1,TGCGCCAGCAGAGGGGGACAGGCTAACTATGGCTACACCTTC,CASRGGQANYGYTF
TRBV6-5,TRBJ2-7,NA,TRBD1,TGTGCCAGCAGTTATGTGGACAGGGAAGAGTACGAGCAGTACTTC,CASSYVDREEYEQYF
TRBV5-6,TRBJ1-5,few,TRBD1,TGTGCCAGCAGCCAAGACAGGGGACGCAATCAGCCCCAGCATTTT,CASSQDRGRNQPQHF
TRBV27,TRBJ1-1,once,NA,TGTGCCAGCAGTTTGAGGGGAGGAGACACTGAAGCTTTCTTT,CASSLRGGDTEAFF
TRBV6-1,TRBJ2-7,NA,NA,TGTGCCAGCAGTGAAGTGGGGGGTTTGCAGTACTTC,CASSEVGGLQYF
TRBV7-9,TRBJ2-1,NA,NA,TGTGCCAGCAGCCCCGTAGGGGCGTTCAATGAGCAGTTCTTC,CASSPVGAFNEQFF
TRBV7-9,TRBJ2-5,once,NA,TGTGCCAGCAGGGAAGGGGAATACCAAGAGACCCAGTACTTC,CASREGEYQETQYF
TRBV15,TRBJ1-5,once,NA,TGTGCCACCAGCAGGGACCTTCCGGGAGCTAGCAATCAGCCCCAGCATTTT,CATSRDLPGASNQPQHF
TRBV4-1,TRBJ2-7,NA,TRBD2,TGCGCCAGCAGCCAAGAGGCAGGGACTATCGAGCAGTACTTC,CASSQEAGTIEQYF
TRBV5-4,TRBJ2-3,NA,TRBD2,TGTGCCAGCAGCTTGTCCCATCGGGGGGGGAACACAGATACGCAGTATTTT,CASSLSHRGGNTDTQYF
TRBV30,TRBJ2-2,NA,TRBD1,TGTGCCTGGAGTCACCCTGGCCCAGGGGGTGGCGGGGAGCTGTTTTTT,CAWSHPGPGGGGELFF
TRBV6-5,TRBJ1-3,few,NA,TGTGCCAGCAGTTACGGCAGGGCGGGGGGAAACACCATATATTTT,CASSYGRAGGNTIYF
TRBV27,TRBJ2-3,once,NA,TGTGCCAGCAGTTTAGGCGGCCGCTCAGATACGCAGTATTTT,CASSLGGRSDTQYF
TRBV4-1,TRBJ2-1,once,NA,TGCGCCAGCAGCCATACTACTTTTGAGCAGTTCTTC,CASSHTTFEQFF
TRBV9,TRBJ2-7,NA,TRBD2,TGTGCCAGCAACCCCGCCGGGACTAGCGGGTTTCAGCAGTACTTC,CASNPAGTSGFQQYF
TRBV9,TRBJ2-7,NA,TRBD1,TGTGCCAGCAGCGTAGGACAGGGATATCGCGAGCAGTACTTC,CASSVGQGYREQYF
TRBV7-9,TRBJ1-1,NA,NA,TGTGCCAGCAGCTTAGTTGCAGGAATGAACACTGAAGCTTTCTTT,CASSLVAGMNTEAFF
TRBV10-2,TRBJ2-5,NA,TRBD1,TGCGCCAGCAGTGAGAACAGGGGAGAGACCCAGTACTTC,CASSENRGETQYF
TRBV10-1,TRBJ1-1,NA,NA,TGCGCCAGCAGTGGGGGGGATTTGGTGAACACTGAAGCTTTCTTT,CASSGGDLVNTEAFF
TRBV6-1,TRBJ2-2,once,TRBD2,TGTGCCAGCAGTGAGGGTGGACTAGCGAGGGTCACCGGGGAGCTGTTTTTT,CASSEGGLARVTGELFF
TRBV5-1,TRBJ1-1,NA,NA,TGCGCCAGCAGCTTGGAGGGGCAGGGTTGGACTGAAGCTTTCTTT,CASSLEGQGWTEAFF
TRBV28,TRBJ1-5,NA,TRBD1,TGTGCAGTACAGGGGGTTAATCAGCCCCAGCATTTT,CAVQGVNQPQHF
TRBV5-1,TRBJ2-7,NA,TRBD2,TGCGCCAGCAGTGGGGGACTAGCGGGAGTCTACACCTACGAGCAGTACTTC,CASSGGLAGVYTYEQYF
TRBV6-6,TRBJ2-1,NA,NA,TGTGCCAGCACCCCCGGAGAAGTAAATGAGCAGTTCTTC,CASTPGEVNEQFF
TRBV9,TRBJ2-7,NA,TRBD1,TGTGCCAGCAGCGTAGAACAGGGGGCCTACGAGCAGTACTTC,CASSVEQGAYEQYF
TRBV7-7,TRBJ2-1,NA,TRBD2,TGTGCTAGCAGCTTGACTAGCGGGGGGTACAATGAGCAGTTCTTC,CASSLTSGGYNEQFF
TRBV28,TRBJ2-6,NA,NA,TGTGCCAGCTTGCGGGGGCTAATCAGTGCCGACTCTGGGGCCAACGTCCTGACTTTC,CASLRGLISADSGANVLTF
TRBV10-1,TRBJ2-1,NA,NA,TGCGCCAGCAGTGACGCGGGGTTTGGACGGCAGTTCTTC,CASSDAGFGRQFF
TRBV5-1,TRBJ2-6,few,TRBD1,TGCGCCAGCAGCCCTAGACTCTACCGGGACAGGGGATCTGGGGCCAACGTCCTGACTTTC,CASSPRLYRDRGSGANVLTF
TRBV7-9,TRBJ2-7,NA,TRBD1,TGTGCCAGCAGCTCAACCGGGACAGGGTCTTACGAGCAGTACTTC,CASSSTGTGSYEQYF
TRBV5-4,TRBJ2-3,NA,TRBD2,TGTGCCAGCAGCTCAGGGACTAGCGGGAGAAATACAGATACGCAGTATTTT,CASSSGTSGRNTDTQYF
TRBV6-4,TRBJ2-2,NA,TRBD2,TGTGCCAGCAGAGCGGGACTAGTAACCGGGGAGCTGTTTTTT,CASRAGLVTGELFF
TRBV5-1,TRBJ2-7,once,NA,TGCGCCAGTAACCCTACAGGGACCTACGAGCAGTACTTC,CASNPTGTYEQYF
TRBV29-1,TRBJ2-2,NA,TRBD1,TGCAGCGTTGTTGCGGACAGGGGAGGTACCGGGGAGCTGTTTTTT,CSVVADRGGTGELFF
TRBV7-9,TRBJ2-1,NA,TRBD1,TGTGCCAGCAGCTTAGTGTCCGGGACAGAAAACAATGAGCAGTTCTTC,CASSLVSGTENNEQFF
TRBV4-3,TRBJ2-1,NA,TRBD1,TGCGCCAGCAGCCAATATAAAACCGGGACAGATGATGAGCAGTTCTTC,CASSQYKTGTDDEQFF
TRBV28,TRBJ2-1,NA,NA,TGTGCCACCGGACTAAAGCAGTTCTTC,CATGLKQFF
TRBV18,TRBJ2-2,NA,NA,TGTGCCAGCTCACCTTGGGACAACCCGAACACCGGGGAGCTGTTTTTT,CASSPWDNPNTGELFF
TRBV6-5,TRBJ2-1,NA,TRBD1,TGTGCCAGCAGCCTTCTGACAGGGAACAATGAGCAGTTCTTC,CASSLLTGNNEQFF
TRBV7-2,TRBJ2-5,NA,TRBD1,TGTGCCGTCGGCGGGGACAGGGTCCAAGAGACCCAGTACTTC,CAVGGDRVQETQYF
TRBV19,TRBJ2-7,once,TRBD1,TGTGCCAGCCTAAACCGGGACAGCTACGAGCAGTACTTC,CASLNRDSYEQYF
TRBV9,TRBJ2-6,NA,NA,TGTGCCAGCAGCGTAGGTGGCAGGGGGGCTGGGGCCAACGTCCTGACTTTC,CASSVGGRGAGANVLTF
TRBV19,TRBJ1-6,many,NA,TGTGCCAGTAGCCTAGACAGGAGCTCCTATAATTCACCCCTCCACTTT,CASSLDRSSYNSPLHF
TRBV6-5,TRBJ1-5,once,NA,TGTGCCAGCATGCAGGGCCGGAATCAGCCCCAGCATTTT,CASMQGRNQPQHF